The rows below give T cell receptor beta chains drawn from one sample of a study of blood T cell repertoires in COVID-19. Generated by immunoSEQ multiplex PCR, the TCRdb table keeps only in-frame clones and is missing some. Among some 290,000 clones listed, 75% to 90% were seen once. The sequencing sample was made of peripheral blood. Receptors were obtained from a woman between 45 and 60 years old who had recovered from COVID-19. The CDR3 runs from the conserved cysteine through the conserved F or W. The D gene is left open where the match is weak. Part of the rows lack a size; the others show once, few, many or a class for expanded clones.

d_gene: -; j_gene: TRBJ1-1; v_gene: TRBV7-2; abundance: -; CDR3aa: CASSLGGKGTEAFF; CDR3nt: TGTGCCAGCAGCTTAGGCGGGAAGGGCACTGAAGCTTTCTTT
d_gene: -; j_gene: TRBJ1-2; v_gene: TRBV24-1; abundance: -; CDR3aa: CATSGGKDGYTF; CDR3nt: TGTGCCACCAGTGGAGGGAAGGATGGCTACACCTTC
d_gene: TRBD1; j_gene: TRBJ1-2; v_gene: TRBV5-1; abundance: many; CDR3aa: CASSQSTGGPGYGYTF; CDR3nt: TGCGCCAGCAGCCAAAGCACAGGGGGCCCTGGCTATGGCTACACCTTC
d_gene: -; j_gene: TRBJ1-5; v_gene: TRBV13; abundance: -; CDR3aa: CASSFIYHGSRIIYSNQPQHF; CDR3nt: TGTGCCAGCAGCTTTATATACCACGGGAGCCGGATAATTTATAGCAATCAGCCCCAGCATTTT
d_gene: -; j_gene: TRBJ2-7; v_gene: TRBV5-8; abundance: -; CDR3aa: CASSNRELTYEQYF; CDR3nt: TGTGCCAGCAGCAACAGGGAATTGACTTACGAGCAGTACTTC
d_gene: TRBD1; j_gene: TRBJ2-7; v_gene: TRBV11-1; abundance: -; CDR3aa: CASSAGGSAEQYF; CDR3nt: TGTGCCAGCAGCGCAGGGGGCTCAGCCGAGCAGTACTTC
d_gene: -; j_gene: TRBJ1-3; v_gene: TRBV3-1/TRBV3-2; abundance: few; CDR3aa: CASSPQGLSSGNTIYF; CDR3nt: TGTGCCAGCAGCCCACAGGGATTAAGCTCTGGAAACACCATATATTTT
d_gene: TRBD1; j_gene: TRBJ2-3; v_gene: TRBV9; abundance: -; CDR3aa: CASSGRTGPTDTQYF; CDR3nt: TGTGCCAGCAGCGGACGGACAGGACCCACAGATACGCAGTATTTT
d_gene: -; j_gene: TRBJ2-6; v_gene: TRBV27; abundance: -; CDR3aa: CASSLARAGANVLTF; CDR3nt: TGTGCCAGCAGTTTGGCCAGGGCTGGGGCCAACGTCCTGACTTTC
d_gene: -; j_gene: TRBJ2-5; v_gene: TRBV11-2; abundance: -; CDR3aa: CASSLVQSQETQYF; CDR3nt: TGTGCCAGCAGCTTAGTACAGTCCCAAGAGACCCAGTACTTC
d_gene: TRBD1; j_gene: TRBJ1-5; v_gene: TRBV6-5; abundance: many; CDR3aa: CASNPTGPNQPQHF; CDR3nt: TGTGCCAGCAACCCGACAGGGCCAAATCAGCCCCAGCATTTT
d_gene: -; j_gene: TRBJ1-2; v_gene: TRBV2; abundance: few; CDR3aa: CASRPDSYGYTF; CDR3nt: TGTGCCAGCAGGCCTGACAGCTATGGCTACACCTTC
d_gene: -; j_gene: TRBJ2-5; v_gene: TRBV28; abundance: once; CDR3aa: CASSFTIAETQYF; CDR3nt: TGTGCCAGCAGTTTTACGATAGCTGAGACCCAGTACTTC
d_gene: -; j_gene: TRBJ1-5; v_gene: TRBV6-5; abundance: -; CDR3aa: CASSWGAEQPQHF; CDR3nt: TGTGCCAGCAGTTGGGGCGCAGAACAGCCCCAGCATTTT
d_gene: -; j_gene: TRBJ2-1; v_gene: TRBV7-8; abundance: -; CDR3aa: CASSFSGTQSAFNNEQFF; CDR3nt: TGTGCCAGCAGCTTCTCCGGGACTCAATCCGCTTTTAACAATGAGCAGTTCTTC
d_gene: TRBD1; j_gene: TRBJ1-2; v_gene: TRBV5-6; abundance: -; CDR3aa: CASSFRDRGLGYTF; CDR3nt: TGTGCCAGCAGCTTTCGTGACAGGGGTCTGGGCTACACCTTC
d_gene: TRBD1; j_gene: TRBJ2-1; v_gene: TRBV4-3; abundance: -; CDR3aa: CASSQGGQGFFFDEQFF; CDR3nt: TGCGCCAGCAGCCAGGGGGGACAGGGGTTTTTTTTCGATGAGCAGTTCTTC
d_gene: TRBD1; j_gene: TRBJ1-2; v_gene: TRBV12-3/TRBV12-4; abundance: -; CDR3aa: CASSPQGGGYTF; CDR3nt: TGTGCCAGCAGTCCGCAGGGGGGAGGCTACACCTTC
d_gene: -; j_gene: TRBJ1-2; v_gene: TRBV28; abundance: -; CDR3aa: CASSRGKGYGYTF; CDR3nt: TGTGCCAGCAGCCGGGGTAAGGGCTATGGCTACACCTTC
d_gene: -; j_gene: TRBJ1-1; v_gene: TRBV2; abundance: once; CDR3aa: CASRSSGGTEAFF; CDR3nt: TGTGCCAGCAGATCTTCCGGAGGAACTGAAGCTTTCTTT
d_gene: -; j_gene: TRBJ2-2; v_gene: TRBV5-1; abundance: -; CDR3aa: CASSWASTGELFF; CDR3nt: TGCGCCAGCAGCTGGGCATCCACCGGGGAGCTGTTTTTT
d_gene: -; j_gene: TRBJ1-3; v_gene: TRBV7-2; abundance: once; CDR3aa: CASTSGGPSSGNTIYF; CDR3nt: TGTGCCAGCACCTCGGGGGGGCCGAGCTCTGGAAACACCATATATTTT
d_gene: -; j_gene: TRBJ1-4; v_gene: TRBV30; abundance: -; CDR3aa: CAWSEFGAHLNEKLFF; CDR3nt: TGTGCCTGGAGTGAGTTTGGGGCCCACCTTAATGAAAAACTGTTTTTT
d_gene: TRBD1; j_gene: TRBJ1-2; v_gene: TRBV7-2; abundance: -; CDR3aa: CASSLIQGVYGYTF; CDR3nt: TGTGCCAGCAGCTTAATTCAGGGGGTTTATGGCTACACCTTC
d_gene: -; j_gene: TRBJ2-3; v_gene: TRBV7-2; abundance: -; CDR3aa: CASQSGGGTDTQYF; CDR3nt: TGTGCCAGCCAGAGCGGAGGGGGCACAGATACGCAGTATTTT
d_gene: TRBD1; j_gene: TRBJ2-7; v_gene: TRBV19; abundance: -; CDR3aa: CASSAALQGPYEQYF; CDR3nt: TGTGCCAGTAGTGCCGCACTACAGGGGCCCTACGAGCAGTACTTC
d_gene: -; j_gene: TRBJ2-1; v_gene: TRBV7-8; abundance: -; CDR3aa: CASSPGRTEQFF; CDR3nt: TGTGCCAGCAGCCCAGGGAGGACTGAGCAGTTCTTC
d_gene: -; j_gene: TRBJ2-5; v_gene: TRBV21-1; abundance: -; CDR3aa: CASSTHRGRETQYF; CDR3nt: TGTGCCAGCAGCACCCACAGGGGGCGAGAGACCCAGTACTTC
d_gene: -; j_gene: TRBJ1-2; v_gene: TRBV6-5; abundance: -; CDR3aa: CASSYSGQTLGYTF; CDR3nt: TGTGCCAGCAGTTACTCAGGACAGACCCTTGGCTACACCTTC
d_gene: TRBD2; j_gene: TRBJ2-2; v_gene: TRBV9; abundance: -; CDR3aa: CASSPTSGANTGELFF; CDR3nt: TGTGCCAGCAGCCCTACTAGCGGGGCGAACACCGGGGAGCTGTTTTTT
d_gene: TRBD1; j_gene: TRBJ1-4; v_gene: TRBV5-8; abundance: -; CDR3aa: CASSSRQGWLGKLFF; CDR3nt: TGTGCCAGCAGCTCCCGACAGGGATGGTTGGGAAAACTGTTTTTT
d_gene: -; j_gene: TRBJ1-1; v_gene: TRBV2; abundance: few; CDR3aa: CASRETGPTEAFF; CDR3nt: TGTGCCAGCAGGGAGACAGGACCCACTGAAGCTTTCTTT
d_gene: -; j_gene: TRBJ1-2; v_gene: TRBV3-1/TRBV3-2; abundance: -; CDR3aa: CASSQDSSLSLNYGYTF; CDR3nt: TGTGCCAGCAGCCAAGATTCATCGCTATCTCTTAACTATGGCTACACCTTC
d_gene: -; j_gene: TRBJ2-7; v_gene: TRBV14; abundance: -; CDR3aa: CASSQSRQTKRALRNEQYF; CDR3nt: TGTGCCAGCAGCCAAAGTAGGCAAACGAAGCGGGCCCTCAGGAACGAGCAGTACTTC
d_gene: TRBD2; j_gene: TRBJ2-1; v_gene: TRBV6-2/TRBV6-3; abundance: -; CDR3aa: CASSKREGLGNEQFF; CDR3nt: TGTGCCAGCAGCAAGCGGGAGGGCCTGGGCAATGAGCAGTTCTTC
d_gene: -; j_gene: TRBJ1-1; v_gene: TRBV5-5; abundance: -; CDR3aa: CASSSRDTNTEAFF; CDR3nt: TGTGCCAGCAGCAGCCGGGACACAAACACTGAAGCTTTCTTT
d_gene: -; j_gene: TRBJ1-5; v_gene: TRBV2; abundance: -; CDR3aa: CASSDVGSNQPQHF; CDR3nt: TGTGCCAGCAGTGATGTCGGGAGCAATCAGCCCCAGCATTTT
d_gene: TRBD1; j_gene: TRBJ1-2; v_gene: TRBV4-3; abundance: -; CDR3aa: CASSPDPGTGRAYGYTF; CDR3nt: TGCGCCAGCAGCCCAGACCCCGGGACAGGGAGAGCCTATGGCTACACCTTC